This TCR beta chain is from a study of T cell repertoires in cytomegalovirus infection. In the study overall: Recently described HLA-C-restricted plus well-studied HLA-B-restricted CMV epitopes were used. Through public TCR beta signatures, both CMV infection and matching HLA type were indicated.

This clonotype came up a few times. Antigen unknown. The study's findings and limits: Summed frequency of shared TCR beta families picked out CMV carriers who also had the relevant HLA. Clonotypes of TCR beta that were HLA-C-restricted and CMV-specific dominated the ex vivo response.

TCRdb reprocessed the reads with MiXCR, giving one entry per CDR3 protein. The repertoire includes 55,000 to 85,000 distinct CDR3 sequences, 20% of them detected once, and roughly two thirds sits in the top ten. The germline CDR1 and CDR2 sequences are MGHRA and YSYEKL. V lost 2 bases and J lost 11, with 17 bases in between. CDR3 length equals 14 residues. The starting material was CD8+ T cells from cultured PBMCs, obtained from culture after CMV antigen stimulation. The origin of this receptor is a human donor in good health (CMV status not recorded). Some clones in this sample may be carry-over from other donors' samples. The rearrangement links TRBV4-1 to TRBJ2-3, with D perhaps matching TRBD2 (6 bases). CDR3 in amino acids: CASSQTGTYTLQYF. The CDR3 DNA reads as TGCGCCAGCAGCCAAACCGGGACTTACACATTGCAGTATTTT.